One sample yielded the 18 T cell receptor beta chains listed below, sequenced in a study of PD-L1 blockade in urothelial cancer. The sample's time point: peripheral blood 6 weeks after treatment start. Profiled with immunoSEQ multiplex PCR; TCRdb holds only in-frame clones, not every one. Of tens of thousands of clones in the sample, 88% were seen once. The specimen was PBMCs, collected around atezolizumab (anti-PD-L1) treatment. These receptors came from a man between 60 and 70 years old with urothelial cancer.

As concerns this clone: A junction boundary mismatches the germline segment, possibly from a read error. J is TRBJ2-5 and V is TRBV10-3, with D possibly matching TRBD1 (5 bases). The CDR3 covers 13 residues. CDR1 is ENHRY and CDR2 is SYGVKD in the germline V gene. CDR3 region: CASSYSHRETQYF. In DNA, the CDR3 is TGTGCCAGCAGTTACTCCCACAGGGAGACCCAGTACTTC.

V is TRBV30 and J is TRBJ2-5; TRBD2 aligns across 7 bases. V trimming: 5 bases; J trimming: 4 bases; junction bases outside the gene matches: 25. This CDR3 is built from 19 residues. Germline V CDR1 and CDR2: GTSNPN, SVGIG (reference sequence). The CDR3 here is CAWSLGAGPMGGLSETQYF. The DNA of the CDR3 is TGTGCCTGGTCGCTAGGAGCAGGACCCATGGGAGGGTTGTCAGAGACCCAGTACTTC.

The V call is TRBV21-1, the J call TRBJ2-3; whether TRBD2, the table's D call, matches the DNA was not checked. TRBV21-1 is shown as a pseudogene. CDR3 length: 17 amino acids. The chain's CDR3 is CASSKIRLAGSSDTQYF. The CDR3 nucleotides are TGTGCCAGCAGCAAAATAAGACTAGCGGGAAGTTCAGATACGCAGTATTTT.

The rearrangement uses TRBV7-9 and TRBJ2-4; D may be TRBD2 (6 bases). This CDR3 region has 12 residues. CDR1 and CDR2 (germline): SEHNR, FQNEAQ (reference sequence). V lost 7 bases and J 7 bases, leaving 11 bases between the germline ends. The CDR3 spells CASTTEGNIQYF. The DNA of the CDR3 is TGTGCCAGCACAACGGAGGGGAACATTCAGTACTTC.

The genes are TRBV6-4 and TRBJ2-3, with 10 positions matching TRBD1. The CDR3 spans 15 residues. J was trimmed by 3 bases and V by 4 bases; bases with no gene match: 4. Germline assignment: CDR1 MRHNA and CDR2 SNTAGT. The CDR3 protein is CASSVDRGQTDTQYF. In DNA, the CDR3 is TGTGCCAGCAGTGTCGACAGGGGGCAAACAGATACGCAGTATTTT.

The chain combines TRBV6-5 with TRBJ1-1; D gene unclear. The germline gives CDR1 MNHEY, CDR2 SVGAGI. Deletions cut 2 bases from V and 6 bases from J, with 7 bases between. The CDR3 has 12 amino acids. The DNA for the CDR3 is TGTGCCAGCAGTTACCCCGGGGCTGAAGCTTTCTTT. It codes for CASSYPGAEAFF.

This chain connects TRBV6-5 to TRBJ1-5; 11 positions agree with TRBD1. The CDR3 has 15 residues. The germline V gene has CDR1 MNHEY and CDR2 SVGAGI. V was clipped by 5 bases and J by 7 bases; unmatched bases: 7. In DNA form, the CDR3 reads TGTGCCAGCAGTCAGACCGGACAGGGGGCCCAGCCCCAGCATTTT. This codes for CASSQTGQGAQPQHF.

The genes are TRBV25-1 and TRBJ2-5; D is undetermined. Germline V gene data show CDR1 as MGHDK and CDR2 as SYGVNS. The germline V and J ends were trimmed by 5 bases and 5 bases, with 6 bases remaining between them. CDR3 length equals 11 residues. The CDR3 DNA is TGTGCCAGCAGTTCGGAGGAGACCCAGTACTTC. This sequence encodes CASSSEETQYF.

V is TRBV4-3 and J is TRBJ2-1; D is unresolved. The V end was cut by 1 base, the J end by 2 bases, with 9 bases between. Germline CDR1 is LGHNA and CDR2 is YSLEER. CDR3 size: 15 residues. CDR3 bases: TGCGCCAGCAGCCAAGTAACAGCAACCTACAATGAGCAGTTCTTC. This gives the protein CASSQVTATYNEQFF.

The chain couples TRBV10-3 to TRBJ2-1, with 8 bases identical to TRBD2. Germline V gene data show CDR1 as ENHRY and CDR2 as SYGVKD. The length of the CDR3 is 14 residues. V gave up 5 bases and J gave up 7 bases; unmatched junction bases: 7. CDR3 residues: CAISSGGGKNEQFF. The CDR3 DNA reads TGTGCCATCAGTAGCGGGGGAGGGAAAAATGAGCAGTTCTTC.

The chain has TRBV30 and TRBJ2-5; weak D call: TRBD1 (7 bases). The CDR3 covers 13 residues. Trimming removed 5 bases from V and 1 base from J, with 11 bases in between. The germline V gene encodes CDR1 GTSNPN and CDR2 SVGIG (reference sequence). Written as DNA, the CDR3 is TGTGCCTGGGCAGGGGGGTTCCAAGAGACCCAGTACTTC. Its translation is CAWAGGFQETQYF. Looking up the rest from reference TRBV30 and TRBJ2-5 gives the full variable domain: SQTIHQWPATLVQPVGSPLSLECTVEGTSNPNLYWYRQAAGRGLQLLFYSVGIGQISSEVPQNLSASRPQDRQFILSSKKLLLSDSGFYLCAWAGGFQETQYFGPGTRLLVL.

V usage is TRBV6-6 and J usage is TRBJ1-2, with D hard to call. V lost 1 base and J lost 7, with 10 bases in between. This CDR3 has 13 residues. Looked up from germline, CDR1 is MNHNY and CDR2 is SVGAGI (reference sequence). Written as DNA, the CDR3 is TGTGCCAGCAGTTACTTGGGAGGGCTTGGCTACACCTTC. Translation: CASSYLGGLGYTF.

J is TRBJ2-5 and V is TRBV11-2; unclear D gene. The CDR3 sequence is 14 residues long. Germline CDR1 is SGHAT and CDR2 is FQNNGV. V was pared by 1 base and J by 3 bases, with 9 bases between. CDR3: CASSLGALKETQYF. For the CDR3, the DNA is TGTGCCAGCAGCTTAGGGGCACTGAAAGAGACCCAGTACTTC.

The rearrangement joins TRBV5-6 to TRBJ1-3; 10 nucleotides align to TRBD1. There are 16 residues in the CDR3. Trimming at V came to 4 bases and at J to 4 bases, leaving 8 bases not matched to a gene. Looked up from germline, CDR1 is SGHDT and CDR2 is YYEEEE. Here the CDR3 reads CASSRDRGGSGNTIYF. DNA of the CDR3: TGTGCCAGCAGCCGGGACAGGGGAGGGTCCGGAAACACCATATATTTT.

This chain links TRBV28 with TRBJ1-2; 12 nucleotides line up with TRBD1. The trim removed 2 bases at V and 7 bases at J, leaving 5 bases unmatched. This CDR3 has 15 amino acids. Germline CDR1 reads MDHEN; CDR2 reads SYDVKM. The CDR3 coding sequence is TGTGCCAGCAGTTTAGGGGACAGGGGGCCGAGTGGCTACACCTTC. Translating gives CASSLGDRGPSGYTF.

The chain carries TRBV27 and TRBJ2-7, with 8 bases identical to TRBD1. The CDR3 is made up of 14 amino acids. Trimming at V came to 6 bases and at J to 3 bases, leaving 7 bases not matched to a gene. Per germline, CDR1 MNHEY and CDR2 SMNVEV (reference sequence). The CDR3 DNA is TGTGCCAGCAGATATGACAGGGGTGGCTACGAGCAGTACTTC. As protein: CASRYDRGGYEQYF.

This sequence joins TRBV6-5 and TRBJ2-3, with 8 positions matching TRBD1. The V gene's germline CDR1 is MNHEY and CDR2 SVGAGI. The CDR3 contains 16 residues. Trimming removed 1 base from V and 4 bases from J; junction bases left unmatched: 7. As DNA, the CDR3 is TGTGCCAGCAGTTACTATACCGGACAGGGTGCAGATACGCAGTATTTT. Protein product: CASSYYTGQGADTQYF.

V is TRBV5-1 and J is TRBJ2-2, with 10 bases aligning to TRBD2. This CDR3 comprises 17 residues. From germline, CDR1 is SGHRS and CDR2 YFSETQ. V was clipped by 4 bases and J by 7 bases; unmatched bases: 13. This chain's CDR3 is CASSIAQAGGLIGELFF. CDR3 coding DNA: TGCGCCAGCAGCATCGCCCAAGCGGGGGGGCTTATCGGGGAGCTGTTTTTT. Together with reference TRBV5-1 and TRBJ2-2, the CDR3 gives the full variable domain: KAGVTQTPRYLIKTRGQQVTLSCSPISGHRSVSWYQQTPGQGLQFLFEYFSETQRNKGNFPGRFSGRQFSNSRSEMNVSTLELGDSALYLCASSIAQAGGLIGELFFGEGSRLTVL.